The entry that follows covers one TCR beta chain sequence. The target antigen is unknown. Clones were sequenced by immunoSEQ multiplex PCR, and TCRdb holds only the in-frame ones, with some missing. The table shows 83,000 or so clones, with around 93% occurring only once. This sample stems from a study of T cell responses to AZD1222 COVID-19 vaccine. Notes on the study in general: In a largely white British group with more females than males, clonal diversity was possibly underestimated. Vaccine-associated CD4 TCRs ranged over spike, dominating at 160-218 and 743-854. Repertoire collection took place solely once the T cell response had peaked.

Trimming pared 1 base from V and 3 bases from J, leaving 8 bases between. The CDR3 covers 13 residues. Germline V gene data show CDR1 as SGHRS and CDR2 as YFSETQ. This rearrangement joins TRBV5-1 to TRBJ2-7; D unclear. This clonotype was obtained from an adult who received the AZD1222 COVID-19 vaccine. This material consisted of peripheral blood, taken 28 days after the second AZD1222 dose. The DNA for the CDR3 is TGCGCCAGCAGCTTGTCGACCGGCTACGAGCAGTACTTC. Its protein is CASSLSTGYEQYF.